These 27 T cell receptor beta chains were sequenced from one sample in a study of T cell repertoires in cytomegalovirus infection. Their target antigens are unknown. MiXCR, run by TCRdb on the reads, gives a single entry per CDR3 protein. The sample lists 75,000 to 100,000 distinct CDR3 sequences, about 29% occurring once. The sample consisted of CD8+ T cells from cultured PBMCs, taken from culture after CMV antigen stimulation. The receptors stem from a human donor in good health (CMV status not recorded). Some clones in this sample may be carry-over from other donors' samples.

This clonotype was seen repeatedly, ten times or more. The gene calls are TRBV6-5 and TRBJ2-7; no definite D call. CDR1 is MNHEY and CDR2 is SVGAGI in the germline V gene. The CDR3 extends over 14 amino acids. V gave up 6 bases and J gave up 0 bases, with 12 bases separating them. CDR3 DNA: TGTGCCAGCAGCGACCGTTGGAGCTCCTACGAGCAGTACTTC. Amino acids: CASSDRWSSYEQYF.

J is TRBJ2-2 and V is TRBV24-1, with D perhaps TRBD2 (6 bases). This CDR3 spans 15 amino acids. V lost 9 bases and J 0 bases, leaving 13 bases between the germline ends. The germline CDR1 and CDR2 sequences are KGHDR and SFDVKD. The CDR3 DNA is TGTGCCACCGGACGCGGGACGTCGAACACCGGGGAGCTGTTTTTT. Translation gives CATGRGTSNTGELFF.

This chain joins TRBV4-1 and TRBJ2-7; 10 bases match TRBD1. CDR1 MGHRA and CDR2 YSYEKL come from the germline V gene. V was pared by 1 base and J by 1 base, with 10 bases of the junction left unmatched. CDR3 length: 18 amino acids. The CDR3 coding sequence is TGCGCCAGCAGCCAAGGGACAGGGGGAGATACATTTTCCTACGAGCAGTACTTC. This encodes CASSQGTGGDTFSYEQYF.

The table lists this clonotype with a count of one. This chain uses TRBV9 with TRBJ2-3, with D possibly matching TRBD1 (5 bases). Deletions cut 0 bases from V and 0 bases from J, with 20 bases between. The CDR3 has 19 residues. Looked up from germline, CDR1 is SGDLS and CDR2 is YYNGEE. The CDR3 protein is CASSVGPTSWGSSTDTQYF. CDR3 nucleotide sequence: TGTGCCAGCAGCGTAGGGCCCACGTCGTGGGGCTCCAGCACAGATACGCAGTATTTT.

This chain connects TRBV20-1 to TRBJ2-4; 12 bases are shared with TRBD2. The CDR3 has 14 amino acids. Germline V gene lookup returns CDR1 DFQATT and CDR2 SNEGSKA (reference sequence). The J segment lost 8 bases and the V segment lost 1 base, leaving 3 bases of the junction unmatched. CDR3 DNA sequence: TGCAGTGCTAGAGCTAGCGGGGGGGCAGACATTCAGTACTTC. Translating it yields CSARASGGADIQYF.

The J gene is TRBJ2-2, the V gene TRBV19; maybe TRBD2 (5 bases). Germline-derived CDR1 and CDR2 are LNHDA and SQIVND (reference sequence). The V and J ends lost 8 bases and 5 bases respectively, with 15 bases between them. This CDR3 is 14 amino acids long. The CDR3 reads CASHTYGLTGELFF. The CDR3 nucleotides are TGTGCCAGTCACACTTACGGACTTACCGGGGAGCTGTTTTTT.

This clonotype showed up many times. This rearrangement joins TRBV7-8 to TRBJ1-5; D unresolved. The CDR3 runs 16 residues. V lost 0 bases and J lost 1, with 10 bases in between. CDR1 and CDR2 from the germline V gene are SGHVS and FQNEAQ. The CDR3 here is CASSLAVGNSNQPQHF. The CDR3 DNA reads TGTGCCAGCAGCTTAGCGGTTGGAAACAGCAATCAGCCCCAGCATTTT.

This clonotype was picked up a small number of times. This chain connects TRBV4-1 to TRBJ1-4; D not resolved. CDR3 length: 15 residues. Per germline, CDR1 MGHRA and CDR2 YSYEKL. V was shortened by 0 bases and J by 5 bases, with 10 bases between the two germline ends. CDR3 DNA sequence: TGCGCCAGCAGCCAAGAGACCCAGAAAAATGAAAAACTGTTTTTT. It codes for CASSQETQKNEKLFF.

This clonotype was seen just once. The V and J genes are TRBV20-1 and TRBJ2-4, with D uncertain. The germline CDR1 and CDR2 sequences are DFQATT and SNEGSKA (reference sequence). The CDR3 length is 14 residues. The chain's CDR3 is CSASMLSAKNTQYF. The CDR3 region has the DNA TGCAGCGCTTCTATGCTATCAGCCAAAAATACGCAGTACTTC.

This clonotype has more than one count but fewer than ten. The chain uses TRBV4-1 and TRBJ2-7; 7 nucleotides match TRBD1. The CDR3 is 14 amino acids. V lost 4 bases and J lost 1; bases outside the gene matches: 4. The germline gives CDR1 MGHRA, CDR2 YSYEKL. The CDR3 protein is CASSPRTGSYEQYF. In nucleotides, the CDR3 is TGCGCCAGCAGCCCGCGGACAGGTTCCTACGAGCAGTACTTC.

The rearrangement uses TRBV7-9 and TRBJ1-1, with TRBD1 matching over 8 bases. The trim removed 10 bases at V and 0 bases at J, leaving 10 bases unmatched. Per germline, CDR1 SEHNR and CDR2 FQNEAQ (reference sequence). This CDR3 spans 15 amino acids. The CDR3 coding sequence is TGTGCCACCGAGACAGGGGTGCCCTTGAACACTGAAGCTTTCTTT. Encoded protein: CATETGVPLNTEAFF.

This sequence joins TRBV3-1 and TRBJ2-1; a weak D match, TRBD2 (6 bases). CDR3 length: 16 residues. The V gene's germline CDR1 is LGHDT and CDR2 YNNKEL (reference sequence). Trimming took off 1 base at V and 2 bases at J, with 12 bases between the two ends. CDR3 DNA sequence: TGTGCCAGCAGCCAAGCAGCGCGGGGTGCCTACAATGAGCAGTTCTTC. Residues: CASSQAARGAYNEQFF.

This clonotype was seen ten or more times. The CDR3 DNA reads as TGTGCCAGCAGCTTAGGGGTGGGGATCCCTGAAGCTTTCTTT. Its protein product is CASSLGVGIPEAFF. This rearrangement joins TRBV11-2 to TRBJ1-1; D remains unclear. The germline V and J ends were trimmed by 1 base and 6 bases, with 12 bases remaining between them. The CDR3 is 14 amino acids. Germline CDR1 is SGHAT and CDR2 is FQNNGV. Complete variable domain (other parts from reference TRBV11-2 and TRBJ1-1): EAGVAQSPRYKIIEKRQSVAFWCNPISGHATLYWYQQILGQGPKLLIQFQNNGVVDDSQLPKDRFSAERLKGVDSTLKIQPAKLEDSAVYLCASSLGVGIPEAFFGQGTRLTVV.

This clonotype was recorded many times. The chain employs TRBV7-8 and TRBJ2-7, with 9 bases matching TRBD2. Germline V CDR1 and CDR2: SGHVS, FQNEAQ. The CDR3 consists of 14 residues. Trimming took 1 base from V and 9 from J; bases not matched to a gene: 7. The CDR3 loop is CASSLEGSGGLQYF. CDR3 coding DNA: TGTGCCAGCAGCTTAGAGGGTAGCGGGGGTCTGCAGTACTTC. Together with reference TRBV7-8 and TRBJ2-7, the CDR3 gives the full variable domain: GAGVSQSPRYKVAKRGQDVALRCDPISGHVSLFWYQQALGQGPEFLTYFQNEAQLDKSGLPSDRFFAERPEGSVSTLKIQRTQQEDSAVYLCASSLEGSGGLQYFGPGTRLTVT.

This clonotype was seen ten or more times. The rearrangement links TRBV27 to TRBJ1-5; D call uncertain. This CDR3 has 14 residues. Trimming stripped 5 bases from V and 0 bases from J, with 8 bases between. CDR1 is MNHEY, CDR2 SMNVEV, per germline (reference sequence). CDR3 sequence: CASSDFYSNQPQHF. The CDR3 bases are TGTGCCAGCAGTGACTTCTATAGCAATCAGCCCCAGCATTTT.

This clonotype was seen a handful of times. The chain is built from TRBV7-6 and TRBJ2-5; 12 bases agree with TRBD1. V shed 5 bases, J shed 5 bases, and the junction held 9 bases outside the gene matches. Germline loops: CDR1 SGHVS, CDR2 FNYEAQ. CDR3 length equals 16 residues. CDR3 region: CASSTGQGALGETQYF. In DNA, the CDR3 is TGTGCCAGCAGCACGGGACAGGGGGCGCTTGGGGAGACCCAGTACTTC.

The chain joins TRBV12-3 or TRBV12-4 to TRBJ2-3; possible D gene TRBD1, 5 bases. The length of the CDR3 is 12 residues. Trimming removed 9 bases at V and 4 bases at J, with 11 bases between. CDR3 sequence (DNA): TGTGCCAGTCGTGTAGGGGCAGATACGCAGTATTTT. Its translation: CASRVGADTQYF.

This chain uses TRBV5-4 with TRBJ1-1; tentative D call: TRBD1 (6 bases). Germline CDR1 and CDR2: SGHNT and YYREEE (reference sequence). Trimming removed 4 bases from V and 0 bases from J, with 10 bases in between. The CDR3 extends over 14 amino acids. In nucleotides, the CDR3 is TGTGCCAGCAGCATGGGACATGTGAACACTGAAGCTTTCTTT. It translates to CASSMGHVNTEAFF.

This clonotype was counted a single time. The rearrangement links TRBV29-1 to TRBJ1-1; 7 bases fit TRBD1. From germline, CDR1 is SQVTM and CDR2 ANQGSEA. Losses at the gene ends were 6 bases for V and 4 bases for J; bases not matched to a gene: 8. CDR3 length equals 13 residues. As DNA, the CDR3 is TGCAGCGTCAAAGGGGGCTCGGCCACTGAAGCTTTCTTT. Protein product: CSVKGGSATEAFF.

The chain employs TRBV6-5 and TRBJ2-1; D might be TRBD2 (6 bases). Germline loops: CDR1 MNHEY, CDR2 SVGAGI. The length of the CDR3 is 14 residues. The V end was cut by 5 bases, the J end by 10 bases, with 18 bases between. The CDR3 reads CASSPIELAGEQFF. The CDR3 region has the DNA TGTGCCAGCAGTCCCATAGAACTAGCAGGGGAGCAGTTCTTC.

The V call is TRBV7-9, the J call TRBJ1-2; 8 bases agree with TRBD1. Trimming at V came to 2 bases and at J to 3 bases, leaving 2 bases not matched to a gene. The CDR3 is 14 amino acids. The germline gives CDR1 SEHNR, CDR2 FQNEAQ (reference sequence). CDR3 sequence reads: CASSLTGGDYGYTF. CDR3 nucleotide sequence: TGTGCCAGCAGCTTAACAGGGGGGGACTATGGCTACACCTTC.

This clonotype was found once. The junction departs from germline at one end; a sequencing error may be responsible. The chain combines TRBV27 with TRBJ2-7; D remains unclear. Germline V gene sequence: CDR1 MNHEY, CDR2 SMNVEV (reference sequence). The CDR3 sequence is 15 residues long. This CDR3 reads CASSPSGLRHYERYF. CDR3 DNA: TGTGCCAGCAGTCCATCCGGGCTACGCCATTACGAGCGGTACTTC.

The rearrangement uses TRBV4-2 and TRBJ1-2; TRBD1 is a possible D gene (5 bases). CDR1 is LGHNA and CDR2 is YNFKEQ in the germline V gene. V shed 2 bases and J shed 0 bases, with 13 bases lying between them. This CDR3 is 16 amino acids long. In DNA, the CDR3 is TGTGCCAGCAGCCAAAGGGGAGCGACCACTAACTATGGCTACACCTTC. Protein: CASSQRGATTNYGYTF.

In the case of this clonotype: A junction end diverges from the germline sequence, so it may reflect a read error. The chain is built from TRBV4-1 and TRBJ1-1; no clear D gene. This CDR3 region has 15 residues. The germline CDR1 and CDR2 sequences are MGHRA and YSYEKL. Written as DNA, the CDR3 is TGTGCCAGCAACGAAAGCCTGGCCACATACACTGAAGCTTTCTTT. Protein product: CASNESLATYTEAFF.

This clonotype showed up many times. The gene calls are TRBV11-2 and TRBJ1-1, with TRBD1 as a possible D gene (6 bases). This CDR3 has 16 residues. Germline loops: CDR1 SGHAT, CDR2 FQNNGV. V shed 2 bases and J shed 4 bases, with 17 bases lying between them. The CDR3 DNA is TGTGCCAGCAGCTTACAGGGGTTTTATCAGCTCACTGAAGCTTTCTTT. Protein: CASSLQGFYQLTEAFF.

Concerning this clonotype: A much bigger clone sits one base away, suggesting this may be a read error. The DNA of the CDR3 is TGTGCCAACAGTACCGGGACTTTCTACGAGCAGTACTTC. It specifies CANSTGTFYEQYF. The rearrangement joins TRBV12-3 or TRBV12-4 to TRBJ2-7, with D possibly matching TRBD2 (6 bases). The CDR3 has 13 residues.

This clonotype was seen ten or more times. This chain links TRBV7-8 with TRBJ2-3, with 10 bases matching TRBD2. With V trimmed by 3 bases and J by 0 bases, 12 bases remained unmatched. The germline gives CDR1 SGHVS, CDR2 FQNEAQ. CDR3 length equals 19 residues. The CDR3 sequence is CASSFHRSSGGASTDTQYF. The DNA of the CDR3 is TGTGCCAGCAGCTTTCATAGGTCTAGCGGGGGAGCTAGCACAGATACGCAGTATTTT.